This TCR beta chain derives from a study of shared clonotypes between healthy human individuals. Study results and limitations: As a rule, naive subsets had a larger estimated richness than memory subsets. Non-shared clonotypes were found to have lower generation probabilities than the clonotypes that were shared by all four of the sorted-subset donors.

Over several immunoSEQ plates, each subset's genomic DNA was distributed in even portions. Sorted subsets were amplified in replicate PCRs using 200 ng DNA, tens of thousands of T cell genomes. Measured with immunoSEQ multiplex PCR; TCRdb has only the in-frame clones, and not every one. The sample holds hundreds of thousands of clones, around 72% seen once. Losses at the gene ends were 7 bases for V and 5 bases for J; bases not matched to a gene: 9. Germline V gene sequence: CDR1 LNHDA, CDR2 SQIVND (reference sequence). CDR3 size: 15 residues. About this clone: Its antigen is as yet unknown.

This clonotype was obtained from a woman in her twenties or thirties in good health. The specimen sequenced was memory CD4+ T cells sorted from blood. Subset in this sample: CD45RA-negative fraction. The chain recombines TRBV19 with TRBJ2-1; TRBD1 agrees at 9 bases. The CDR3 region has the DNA TGTGCCAGTACGGACAGGGGACTTAACCACAATGAGCAGTTCTTC. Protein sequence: CASTDRGLNHNEQFF.